The TCR beta chain under discussion was sequenced for a study of beta chain features in type 1 diabetes. The CDR3 length is 14 residues. Germline CDR1 is SGHTA and CDR2 is FQGNSA. V was shortened by 5 bases and J by 0 bases, with 5 bases between the two germline ends. This clone has a handful of counts. No antigen is known for it. Expressed TCRB transcripts were sequenced because the isolated RNA had all been reverse transcribed beforehand. Clones were read by immunoSEQ multiplex PCR, and TCRdb kept only the in-frame ones, dropping some. In the table there are more than 300,000 clones, 9.3% of which are singletons. Study conclusions and caveats: Patients showed naive, central memory and Treg TCRB repertoires that appeared more similar than those of healthy donors. TCRB CDR3 length was moderately but significantly reduced in all four CD4+ subsets of Type 1 diabetes patients.

CD4+ naive, central memory, regulatory and stem cell-like memory cells were sorted via CD45RO/CCR7/CD25/CD127/CD95/CD27. This TCR was sampled from a man aged 30 to 39 with type 1 diabetes. Specimen: central memory CD4+ T cells from blood. The chain carries TRBV7-2 and TRBJ1-6; D gene ambiguous. This CDR3 is CASSASSYNSPLHF. The CDR3 region has the DNA TGTGCCAGCAGCGCCAGCTCCTATAATTCACCCCTCCACTTT.